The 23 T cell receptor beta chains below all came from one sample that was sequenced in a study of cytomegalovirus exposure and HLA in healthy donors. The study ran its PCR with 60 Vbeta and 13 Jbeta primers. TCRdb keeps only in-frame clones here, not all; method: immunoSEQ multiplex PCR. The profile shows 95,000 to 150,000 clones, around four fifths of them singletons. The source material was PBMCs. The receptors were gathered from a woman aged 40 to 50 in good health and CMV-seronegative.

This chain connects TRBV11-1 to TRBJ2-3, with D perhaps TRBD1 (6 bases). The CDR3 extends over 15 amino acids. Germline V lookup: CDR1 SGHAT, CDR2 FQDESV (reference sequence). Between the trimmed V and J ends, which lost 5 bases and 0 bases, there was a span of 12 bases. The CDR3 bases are TGTGCCAGCAGCCTCCGGACAGTCAGCACAGATACGCAGTATTTT. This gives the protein CASSLRTVSTDTQYF.

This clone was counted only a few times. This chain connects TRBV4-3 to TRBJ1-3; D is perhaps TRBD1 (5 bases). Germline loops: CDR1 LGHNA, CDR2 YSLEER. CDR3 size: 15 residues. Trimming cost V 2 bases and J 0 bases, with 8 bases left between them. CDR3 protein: CASSQQGNSGNTIYF. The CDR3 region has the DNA TGCGCCAGCAGCCAACAGGGTAACTCTGGAAACACCATATATTTT.

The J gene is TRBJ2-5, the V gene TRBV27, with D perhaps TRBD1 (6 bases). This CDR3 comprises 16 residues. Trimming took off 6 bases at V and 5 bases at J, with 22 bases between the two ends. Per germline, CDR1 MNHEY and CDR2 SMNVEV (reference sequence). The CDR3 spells CASSLITRGRRETQYF. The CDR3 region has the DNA TGTGCCAGCAGCCTAATCACCAGGGGCCGGAGGGAGACCCAGTACTTC.

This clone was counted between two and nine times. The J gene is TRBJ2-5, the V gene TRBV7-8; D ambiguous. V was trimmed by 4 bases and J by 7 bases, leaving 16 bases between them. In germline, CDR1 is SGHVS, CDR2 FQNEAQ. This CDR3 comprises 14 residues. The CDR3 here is CASSSRSGLGTQYF. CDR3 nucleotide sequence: TGTGCCAGCAGCTCCCGCTCCGGGTTAGGGACCCAGTACTTC.

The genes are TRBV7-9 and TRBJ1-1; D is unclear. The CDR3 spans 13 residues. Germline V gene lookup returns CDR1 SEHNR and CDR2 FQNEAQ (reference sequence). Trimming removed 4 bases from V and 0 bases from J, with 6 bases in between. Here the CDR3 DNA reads TGTGCCAGCAGCTCTCAGTTGAACACTGAAGCTTTCTTT. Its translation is CASSSQLNTEAFF. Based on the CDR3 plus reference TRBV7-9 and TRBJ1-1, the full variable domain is DTGVSQNPRHKITKRGQNVTFRCDPISEHNRLYWYRQTLGQGPEFLTYFQNEAQLEKSRLLSDRFSAERPKGSFSTLEIQRTEQGDSAMYLCASSSQLNTEAFFGQGTRLTVV.

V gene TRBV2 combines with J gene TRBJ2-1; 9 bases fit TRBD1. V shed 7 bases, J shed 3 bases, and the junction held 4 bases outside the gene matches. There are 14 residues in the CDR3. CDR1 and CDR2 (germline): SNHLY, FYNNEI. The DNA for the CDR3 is TGTGCCAGCAAACCGGGACAGGGCTACAATGAGCAGTTCTTC. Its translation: CASKPGQGYNEQFF.

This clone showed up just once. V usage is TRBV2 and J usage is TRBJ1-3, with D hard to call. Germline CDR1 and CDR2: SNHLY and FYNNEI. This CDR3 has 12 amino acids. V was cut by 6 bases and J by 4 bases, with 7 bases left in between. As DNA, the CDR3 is TGTGCCAGCAGCGTCTCCGGAAACACCATATATTTT. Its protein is CASSVSGNTIYF.

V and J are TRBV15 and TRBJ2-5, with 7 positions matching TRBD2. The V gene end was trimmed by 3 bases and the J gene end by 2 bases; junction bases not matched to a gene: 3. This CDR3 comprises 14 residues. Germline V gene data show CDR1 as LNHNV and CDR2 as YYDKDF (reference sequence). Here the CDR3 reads CATSRGGVQETQYF. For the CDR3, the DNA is TGTGCCACCAGCAGGGGGGGGGTGCAAGAGACCCAGTACTTC.

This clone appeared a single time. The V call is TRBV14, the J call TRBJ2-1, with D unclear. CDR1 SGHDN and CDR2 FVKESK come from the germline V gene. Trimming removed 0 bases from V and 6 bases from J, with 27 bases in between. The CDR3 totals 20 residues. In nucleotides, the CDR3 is TGTGCCAGCAGCCAAGATAATGGGCAGGTCATGATTAATCCGGCCAATGAGCAGTTCTTC. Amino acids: CASSQDNGQVMINPANEQFF.

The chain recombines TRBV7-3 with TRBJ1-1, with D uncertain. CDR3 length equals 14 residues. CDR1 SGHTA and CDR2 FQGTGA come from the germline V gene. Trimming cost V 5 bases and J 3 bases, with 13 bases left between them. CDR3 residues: CASSRTPTDTEAFF. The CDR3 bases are TGTGCCAGCAGCCGAACCCCCACAGACACTGAAGCTTTCTTT.

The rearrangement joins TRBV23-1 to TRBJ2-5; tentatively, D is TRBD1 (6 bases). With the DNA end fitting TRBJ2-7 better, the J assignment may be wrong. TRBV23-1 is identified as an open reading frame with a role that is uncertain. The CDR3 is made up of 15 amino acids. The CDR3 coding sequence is TGCGCCAGCAGTCAATCGCAAGGGGGTAGCTACGAGCAGTACTTC. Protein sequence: CASSQSQGGSYEQYF.

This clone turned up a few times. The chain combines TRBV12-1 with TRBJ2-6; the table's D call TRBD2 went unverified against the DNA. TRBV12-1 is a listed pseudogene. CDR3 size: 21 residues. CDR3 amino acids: CASSPKTGTSGRGSGANVLTF. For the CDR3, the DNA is TGTGCCAGCAGCCCCAAGACAGGGACTAGCGGGAGGGGCTCTGGGGCCAACGTCCTGACTTTC.

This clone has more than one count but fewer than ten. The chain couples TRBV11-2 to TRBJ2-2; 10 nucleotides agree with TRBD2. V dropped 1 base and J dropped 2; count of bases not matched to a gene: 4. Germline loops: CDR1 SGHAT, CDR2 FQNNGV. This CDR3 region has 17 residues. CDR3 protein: CASSLAWTSGNTGELFF. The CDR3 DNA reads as TGTGCCAGCAGCTTAGCTTGGACTAGCGGTAACACCGGGGAGCTGTTTTTT.

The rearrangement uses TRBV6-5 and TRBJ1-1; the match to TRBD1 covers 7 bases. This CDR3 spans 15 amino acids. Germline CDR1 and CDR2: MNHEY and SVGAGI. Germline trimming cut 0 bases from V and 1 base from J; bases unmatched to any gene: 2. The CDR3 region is CASSYSTGKNTEAFF. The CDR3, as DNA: TGTGCCAGCAGTTACTCGACAGGGAAGAACACTGAAGCTTTCTTT.

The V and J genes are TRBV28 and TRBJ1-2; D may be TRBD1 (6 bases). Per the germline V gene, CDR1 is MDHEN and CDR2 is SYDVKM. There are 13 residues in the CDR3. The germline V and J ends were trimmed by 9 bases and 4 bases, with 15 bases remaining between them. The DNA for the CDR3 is TGTGCCAGTAGGTCCGGGACACTCTATGGCTACACCTTC. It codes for CASRSGTLYGYTF.

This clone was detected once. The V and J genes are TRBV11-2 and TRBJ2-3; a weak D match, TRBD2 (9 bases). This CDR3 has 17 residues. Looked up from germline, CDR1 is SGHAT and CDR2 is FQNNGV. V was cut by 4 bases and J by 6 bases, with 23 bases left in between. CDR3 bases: TGTGCCAGCAGCTCGCTACTGGGACAGGCGGGGGGGGATACGCAGTATTTT. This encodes CASSSLLGQAGGDTQYF.

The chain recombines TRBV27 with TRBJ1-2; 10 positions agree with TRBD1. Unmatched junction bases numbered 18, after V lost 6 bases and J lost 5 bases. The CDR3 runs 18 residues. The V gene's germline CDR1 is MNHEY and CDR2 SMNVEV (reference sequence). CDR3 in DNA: TGTGCCAGCAGCCTATGGGGGACAGGGGCCCGAACCCAATATGGCTACACCTTC. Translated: CASSLWGTGARTQYGYTF.

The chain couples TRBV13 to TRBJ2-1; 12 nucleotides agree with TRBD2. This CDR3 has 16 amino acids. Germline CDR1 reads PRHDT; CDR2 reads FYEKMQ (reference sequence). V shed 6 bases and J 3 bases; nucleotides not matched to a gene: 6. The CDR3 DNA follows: TGTGCCAGCAGTACACTAGCGGGGGGTCTCTACAATGAGCAGTTCTTC. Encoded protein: CASSTLAGGLYNEQFF.

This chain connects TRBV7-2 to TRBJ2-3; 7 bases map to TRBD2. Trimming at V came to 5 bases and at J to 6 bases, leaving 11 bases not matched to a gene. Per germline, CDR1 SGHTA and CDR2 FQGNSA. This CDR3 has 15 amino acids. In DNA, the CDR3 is TGTGCCAGCAGCCCGGGACTATTGAGCGGGGATACGCAGTATTTT. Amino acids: CASSPGLLSGDTQYF. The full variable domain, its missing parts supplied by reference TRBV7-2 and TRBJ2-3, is GAGVSQSPSNKVTEKGKDVELRCDPISGHTALYWYRQSLGQGLEFLIYFQGNSAPDKSGLPSDRFSAERTGGSVSTLTIQRTQQEDSAVYLCASSPGLLSGDTQYFGPGTRLTVL.

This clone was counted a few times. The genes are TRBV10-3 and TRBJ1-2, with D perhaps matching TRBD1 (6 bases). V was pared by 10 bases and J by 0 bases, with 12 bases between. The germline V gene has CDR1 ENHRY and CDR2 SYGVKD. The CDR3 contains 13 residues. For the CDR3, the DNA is TGTGCCAAGTCTGCAGGGGCTAACTATGGCTACACCTTC. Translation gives CAKSAGANYGYTF.

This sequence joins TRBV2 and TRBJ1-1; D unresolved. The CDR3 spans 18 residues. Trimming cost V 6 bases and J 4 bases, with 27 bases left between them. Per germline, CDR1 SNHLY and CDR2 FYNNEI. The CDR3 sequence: CASSRVRVRLRAGTEAFF. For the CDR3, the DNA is TGTGCCAGCAGCCGCGTGAGGGTCAGGCTACGAGCGGGCACTGAAGCTTTCTTT.

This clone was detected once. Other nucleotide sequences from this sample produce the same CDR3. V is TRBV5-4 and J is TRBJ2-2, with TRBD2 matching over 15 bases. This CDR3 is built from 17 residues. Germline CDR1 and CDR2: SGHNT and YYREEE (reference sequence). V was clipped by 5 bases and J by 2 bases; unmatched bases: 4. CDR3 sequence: CASRPGLAGGNTGELFF. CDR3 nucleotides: TGTGCCAGCAGACCGGGACTAGCGGGGGGAAACACCGGGGAGCTGTTTTTT.

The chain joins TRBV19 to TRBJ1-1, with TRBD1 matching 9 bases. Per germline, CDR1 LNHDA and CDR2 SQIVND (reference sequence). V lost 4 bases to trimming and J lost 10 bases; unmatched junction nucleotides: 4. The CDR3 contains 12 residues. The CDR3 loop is CASSRRTGAAFF. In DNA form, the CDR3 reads TGTGCCAGTAGTAGAAGGACAGGGGCAGCTTTCTTT.